The 15 T cell receptor beta chains in this list originate from one sample, sequenced in a study of cytomegalovirus exposure and HLA in healthy donors. The PCR had 60 Vbeta and 13 Jbeta primers. Using immunoSEQ multiplex PCR, the repertoire was profiled, and TCRdb retains in-frame clones only, with some absent. The sample records 150,000 to 200,000 clones, about four fifths being singletons. The sequenced sample consisted of PBMCs. Receptor source: a middle-aged man in good health and CMV-seropositive.

The chain employs TRBV5-4 and TRBJ2-6; 9 nucleotides agree with TRBD1. The V and J ends lost 4 bases and 0 bases, in that order; junction bases with no gene match: 14. The CDR3 is 20 amino acids. Looked up from germline, CDR1 is SGHNT and CDR2 is YYREEE (reference sequence). CDR3 in DNA: TGTGCCAGCAGCACCACCGGGACAGGGAGGTGGAGCTCTGGGGCCAACGTCCTGACTTTC. This gives the protein CASSTTGTGRWSSGANVLTF. Based on the CDR3 plus reference TRBV5-4 and TRBJ2-6, the full variable domain is ETGVTQSPTHLIKTRGQQVTLRCSSQSGHNTVSWYQQALGQGPQFIFQYYREEENGRGNFPPRFSGLQFPNYSSELNVNALELDDSALYLCASSTTGTGRWSSGANVLTFGAGSRLTVL.

The V call is TRBV15, the J call TRBJ2-2; a weak D match, TRBD2 (5 bases). Germline CDR1 and CDR2: LNHNV and YYDKDF (reference sequence). The V and J ends lost 0 bases and 5 bases respectively, with 13 bases between them. The CDR3 length is 16 residues. CDR3 residues: CATSRDPGIRTGELFF. The CDR3 DNA reads TGTGCCACCAGCAGAGACCCGGGGATAAGAACCGGGGAGCTGTTTTTT.

The gene calls are TRBV4-2 and TRBJ1-5; D may be TRBD1 (6 bases). From germline, CDR1 is LGHNA and CDR2 YNFKEQ. V was cut by 3 bases and J by 4 bases, with 10 bases left in between. The CDR3 has 14 residues. In DNA, the CDR3 is TGTGCCAGCAGCCACCAGGGGTCGAATCAGCCCCAGCATTTT. Its protein product is CASSHQGSNQPQHF.

The chain uses TRBV7-9 and TRBJ2-5; 10 bases match TRBD2. The CDR3 has 17 residues. Unmatched junction bases numbered 10, after V lost 4 bases and J lost 2 bases. Germline CDR1 and CDR2: SEHNR and FQNEAQ (reference sequence). The CDR3 sequence is CASSYPKLAGIQETQYF. Here the CDR3 DNA reads TGTGCCAGCAGCTACCCTAAACTAGCGGGGATACAAGAGACCCAGTACTTC. Filled out from reference TRBV7-9 and TRBJ2-5, the complete variable domain reads DTGVSQNPRHKITKRGQNVTFRCDPISEHNRLYWYRQTLGQGPEFLTYFQNEAQLEKSRLLSDRFSAERPKGSFSTLEIQRTEQGDSAMYLCASSYPKLAGIQETQYFGPGTRLLVL.

There are a few counts of this clone. CDR3 bases: TGCGCCAGCAGCTTCCAGGGGGCCCCTGAAGCTTTCTTT. It is translated as CASSFQGAPEAFF. This rearrangement joins TRBV5-1 to TRBJ1-1; 8 nucleotides line up with TRBD1. CDR1 is SGHRS and CDR2 is YFSETQ in the germline V gene. V gave up 2 bases and J gave up 6 bases; unmatched junction bases: 3. The CDR3 consists of 13 residues.

This clone was observed a single time. The rearrangement joins TRBV19 to TRBJ1-2, with D unclear. Germline lookup yields CDR1 LNHDA and CDR2 SQIVND (reference sequence). The CDR3 runs to 13 residues. Trimming removed 3 bases from V and 7 bases from J, with 12 bases in between. CDR3: CASSIYREAGYTF. In DNA form, the CDR3 reads TGTGCCAGTAGTATTTACAGAGAAGCTGGCTACACCTTC. The full variable domain, its missing parts supplied by reference TRBV19 and TRBJ1-2, is DGGITQSPKYLFRKEGQNVTLSCEQNLNHDAMYWYRQDPGQGLRLIYYSQIVNDFQKGDIAEGYSVSREKKESFPLTVTSAQKNPTAFYLCASSIYREAGYTFGSGTRLTVV.

V usage is TRBV15 and J usage is TRBJ2-7, with 11 bases that match TRBD1. V gave up 1 base and J gave up 5 bases; unmatched junction bases: 7. Germline V gene sequence: CDR1 LNHNV, CDR2 YYDKDF (reference sequence). CDR3 length: 16 amino acids. The CDR3 nucleotides are TGTGCCACCAGCAGAGGCCCCGGGACAGGGGGGCACGAGCAGTACTTC. Amino acids: CATSRGPGTGGHEQYF.

The V call is TRBV28, the J call TRBJ1-5, with TRBD1 matching 10 bases. The CDR3 spans 15 residues. Germline V lookup: CDR1 MDHEN, CDR2 SYDVKM. The V gene end was trimmed by 6 bases and the J gene end by 1 base; junction bases not matched to a gene: 3. The CDR3 coding sequence is TGTGCCAGCAGGCGACAGGGGGCGAGCAATCAGCCCCAGCATTTT. Its protein is CASRRQGASNQPQHF.

The CDR3 nucleotides read TGTGCCAGCAGCCCCGGGACAGGGGGATACACCGGGGAGCTGTTTTTT. Translation: CASSPGTGGYTGELFF. This chain links TRBV7-9 with TRBJ2-2, with TRBD1 matching over 11 bases. Germline V gene lookup returns CDR1 SEHNR and CDR2 FQNEAQ (reference sequence). The CDR3 is made up of 16 amino acids. Trimming at V came to 5 bases and at J to 3 bases, leaving 5 bases not matched to a gene.

CDR3 loop: CASSPRDSYNEQFF. The DNA of the CDR3 is TGTGCCAGCAGCCCCAGGGACAGTTACAATGAGCAGTTCTTC. The gene calls are TRBV7-9 and TRBJ2-1, with 7 nucleotides matching TRBD1. The CDR3 is 14 residues long. Germline assignment: CDR1 SEHNR and CDR2 FQNEAQ (reference sequence). Trimming removed 5 bases from V and 4 bases from J; junction bases left unmatched: 5.

This clone occurred a few times. J is TRBJ2-7 and V is TRBV5-1, with a weak D call TRBD2 (5 bases). In germline, CDR1 is SGHRS, CDR2 YFSETQ. The V end lost 4 bases, the J end lost 3 bases, and 20 bases lay between the germline ends. The CDR3 spans 16 residues. CDR3 coding DNA: TGCGCCAGCAGCCCTACGGACCGCGAGGGCTTCTACGAGCAGTACTTC. This sequence encodes CASSPTDREGFYEQYF. The entire variable domain, with the rest obtained from reference TRBV5-1 and TRBJ2-7, is as follows: KAGVTQTPRYLIKTRGQQVTLSCSPISGHRSVSWYQQTPGQGLQFLFEYFSETQRNKGNFPGRFSGRQFSNSRSEMNVSTLELGDSALYLCASSPTDREGFYEQYFGPGTRLTVT.

The chain joins TRBV7-6 to TRBJ2-3; a possible D gene is TRBD1 (6 bases). The CDR3 totals 17 residues. CDR1 and CDR2 from the germline V gene are SGHVS and FNYEAQ. V lost 1 base and J 4 bases, leaving 18 bases between the germline ends. The CDR3 sequence is CASSLVLYRVGADTQYF. For the CDR3, the DNA is TGTGCCAGCAGCTTAGTTTTGTACAGGGTGGGTGCAGATACGCAGTATTTT.

A single count supports this clone. The chain links TRBV5-1 to TRBJ2-7; 9 positions agree with TRBD1. Germline V lookup: CDR1 SGHRS, CDR2 YFSETQ. This CDR3 is 16 amino acids long. V lost 4 bases to trimming and J lost 3 bases; unmatched junction nucleotides: 11. The CDR3 loop is CASSLKGQGINYEQYF. The CDR3 DNA is TGCGCCAGCAGCCTGAAGGGACAGGGTATAAACTACGAGCAGTACTTC.

V gene TRBV6-1 combines with J gene TRBJ2-7; tentatively, D is TRBD2 (6 bases). The CDR3 runs to 15 residues. The ends were cut back, 0 bases at V and 2 bases at J, with 11 bases in the middle. The V gene's germline CDR1 is MNHNS and CDR2 SASEGT. The CDR3 region is CASSEAGGFTYEQYF. The DNA of the CDR3 is TGTGCCAGCAGTGAAGCGGGGGGTTTCACCTACGAGCAGTACTTC.

Notes on this clone: One end of the junction is discordant with germline, which a read error may explain. The chain employs TRBV7-9 and TRBJ2-5, with D perhaps TRBD1 (6 bases). The germline V gene encodes CDR1 SEHNR and CDR2 FQNEAQ (reference sequence). This CDR3 region has 14 residues. The CDR3 DNA reads as TGTTCCAGCAGCTTAGGGACAAGAGAAGAGACCCAGTACTTC. Translation: CSSSLGTREETQYF.